Below are 25 T cell receptor beta chains sequenced from a single sample in a study of TIL therapy for anti-PD-1-resistant metastatic lung cancer. The immunoSEQ assay was v3. Sequencing was performed with immunoSEQ multiplex PCR; in TCRdb, only in-frame clones are kept and a portion is missing. The data contain about 53,000 clones, 73% of them singletons. Time point reported: pre-treatment sample, taken before nivolumab and TIL therapy. The material sequenced was blood, taken at baseline. The receptors come from a person between 30 and 79 years old with non-small cell lung cancer.

The V gene is TRBV11-2, the J gene TRBJ2-7; D might be TRBD1 (5 bases). Germline assignment: CDR1 SGHAT and CDR2 FQNNGV. Trimming left V 2 bases short and J 3 bases short, with 20 bases between. This CDR3 has 17 residues. CDR3 protein: CASSLLGLGRANYEQYF. The DNA for the CDR3 is TGTGCCAGCAGCTTATTGGGTCTCGGCAGGGCAAACTACGAGCAGTACTTC.

The genes are TRBV7-2 and TRBJ2-6; no clear D. The CDR3 totals 15 residues. The V gene's germline CDR1 is SGHTA and CDR2 FQGNSA. Trimming stripped 7 bases from V and 0 bases from J, with 10 bases between. The CDR3 DNA reads as TGTGCCAGCAACGAGAGTCCCTCTGGGGCCAACGTCCTGACTTTC. Translation: CASNESPSGANVLTF.

The chain is built from TRBV30 and TRBJ1-3; D is undetermined. Germline V gene lookup returns CDR1 GTSNPN and CDR2 SVGIG (reference sequence). The CDR3 contains 15 residues. Trimming removed 0 bases at V and 4 bases at J, with 13 bases between. The CDR3 sequence: CAWSVWWPGGNTIYF. The CDR3 DNA follows: TGTGCCTGGAGTGTATGGTGGCCTGGAGGAAACACCATATATTTT.

V is TRBV30 and J is TRBJ2-1; 8 positions agree with TRBD2. Per the germline V gene, CDR1 is GTSNPN and CDR2 is SVGIG (reference sequence). CDR3 length equals 13 residues. V dropped 3 bases and J dropped 6; count of bases not matched to a gene: 4. CDR3 protein: CAWSVTSGNEQFF. The CDR3 nucleotides read TGTGCCTGGAGCGTTACTAGCGGCAATGAGCAGTTCTTC.

This sequence joins TRBV7-8 and TRBJ2-2, with unresolved D. The germline V gene encodes CDR1 SGHVS and CDR2 FQNEAQ. Trimming removed 1 base at V and 0 bases at J, with 6 bases between. This CDR3 has 15 residues. The DNA for the CDR3 is TGTGCCAGCAGCTTAGAAACTCCGAACACCGGGGAGCTGTTTTTT. Translation gives CASSLETPNTGELFF.

V gene TRBV4-3 combines with J gene TRBJ2-3; 10 bases align to TRBD2. Germline values: CDR1 LGHNA, CDR2 YSLEER. The CDR3 has 17 residues. Trimming removed 4 bases from V and 0 bases from J; junction bases left unmatched: 7. The DNA of the CDR3 is TGCGCCAGCAGCCGTAGCGGGGGGACCCAGAGCACAGATACGCAGTATTTT. Translated, it gives CASSRSGGTQSTDTQYF.

This chain joins TRBV29-1 and TRBJ2-5; 12 bases match TRBD2. CDR1 and CDR2 from the germline V gene are SQVTM and ANQGSEA. V trimming: 6 bases; J trimming: 3 bases; junction bases outside the gene matches: 8. The CDR3 covers 15 residues. CDR3 protein: CSVAPWTSGEETQYF. CDR3 coding DNA: TGCAGCGTCGCACCATGGACTAGCGGGGAAGAGACCCAGTACTTC.

The chain has TRBV7-8 and TRBJ2-7, with unresolved D. The V gene's germline CDR1 is SGHVS and CDR2 FQNEAQ. The V gene lost 3 bases and the J gene lost 6 bases, with 9 bases spanning the gap. The CDR3 loop spans 12 amino acids. CDR3 in DNA: TGTGCCAGCAGCTTTTCAGCTAGCGAGCAGTACTTC. Its translation: CASSFSASEQYF.

The genes are TRBV27 and TRBJ2-6; perhaps D is TRBD1 or TRBD2 (6 bases each). V was trimmed by 5 bases and J by 2 bases, leaving 10 bases between them. CDR3 length equals 15 residues. Germline CDR1 MNHEY, CDR2 SMNVEV (reference sequence). In DNA, the CDR3 is TGTGCCAGCAGTCCGGAGGGGGCTGGGGCCAACGTCCTGACTTTC. Its protein product is CASSPEGAGANVLTF.

This clone has just a few counts. This sequence joins TRBV7-2 and TRBJ1-5; no firm D call. The CDR3 length is 14 residues. The germline V and J ends were trimmed by 3 bases and 1 base, with 7 bases remaining between them. Germline V gene sequence: CDR1 SGHTA, CDR2 FQGNSA. The CDR3 DNA is TGTGCCAGCAGCTTTTGGGGAAGCAATCAGCCCCAGCATTTT. Translation gives CASSFWGSNQPQHF.

The rearrangement joins TRBV19 to TRBJ1-3, with no clear D. The CDR3 is 15 residues long. V shed 7 bases and J shed 3 bases, with 16 bases lying between them. Germline CDR1 reads LNHDA; CDR2 reads SQIVND (reference sequence). The CDR3 loop is CASTTRGNRGNTIYF. In nucleotides, the CDR3 is TGTGCCAGTACGACGAGAGGGAATCGTGGAAACACCATATATTTT. The full variable domain, with the rest looked up from reference TRBV19 and TRBJ1-3, is DGGITQSPKYLFRKEGQNVTLSCEQNLNHDAMYWYRQDPGQGLRLIYYSQIVNDFQKGDIAEGYSVSREKKESFPLTVTSAQKNPTAFYLCASTTRGNRGNTIYFGEGSWLTVV.

V gene TRBV28 combines with J gene TRBJ1-1; 8 bases line up with TRBD1. With V trimmed by 6 bases and J by 9 bases, 6 bases remained unmatched. Germline loops: CDR1 MDHEN, CDR2 SYDVKM. The CDR3 is 12 amino acids. CDR3 nucleotides: TGTGCCAGCAGAGAGGGGACAGGCCAAGCTTTCTTT. This gives the protein CASREGTGQAFF.

This chain uses TRBV28 with TRBJ2-1; 8 bases align to TRBD1. In germline, CDR1 is MDHEN, CDR2 SYDVKM. Trimming at V came to 7 bases and at J to 3 bases, leaving 11 bases not matched to a gene. The CDR3 runs 16 residues. DNA of the CDR3: TGTGCCAGCACTACGGGACAGGCAAGGAACTACAATGAGCAGTTCTTC. Protein: CASTTGQARNYNEQFF.

This clone has just a few counts. The chain joins TRBV11-2 to TRBJ2-7, with 7 bases lining up with TRBD2. The CDR3 has 16 amino acids. V lost 4 bases, J lost 5 bases, and 14 bases stayed unmatched. Looked up from germline, CDR1 is SGHAT and CDR2 is FQNNGV. This chain's CDR3 is CASSSLRSGKSHEQYF. The CDR3 DNA reads as TGTGCCAGCAGCTCCCTGCGGAGCGGGAAGTCCCACGAGCAGTACTTC.

This clone occurred once. This sequence joins TRBV28 and TRBJ1-2, with D maybe TRBD1 (5 bases). The CDR3 spans 16 residues. CDR1 and CDR2 (germline): MDHEN, SYDVKM. Between the trimmed V and J ends, which lost 2 bases and 0 bases, there was a span of 13 bases. The CDR3 reads CASSLALGGSNYGYTF. DNA of the CDR3: TGTGCCAGCAGTTTAGCCTTGGGGGGGTCTAACTATGGCTACACCTTC.

CDR3 residues: CASKDRVLTGELFF. CDR3 nucleotides: TGTGCCAGTAAGGACAGGGTCTTGACCGGGGAGCTGTTTTTT. The chain recombines TRBV6-1 with TRBJ2-2; 8 bases match TRBD1. Germline lookup yields CDR1 MNHNS and CDR2 SASEGT. The junction had 8 bases not matched to a gene; V was cut back by 9 bases and J by 5 bases. CDR3 length: 14 amino acids.

A few counts support this clone. The chain recombines TRBV4-1 with TRBJ1-5; D gene uncertain. Germline V gene sequence: CDR1 MGHRA, CDR2 YSYEKL. V lost 6 bases and J 3 bases, leaving 18 bases between the germline ends. This CDR3 comprises 16 residues. The CDR3 sequence: CASSPNSRQINQPQHF. The CDR3, as DNA: TGCGCCAGCAGTCCGAACTCGAGGCAGATCAATCAGCCCCAGCATTTT.

The V gene is TRBV9, the J gene TRBJ2-3; D is ambiguous. Germline assignment: CDR1 SGDLS and CDR2 YYNGEE. V lost 0 bases to trimming and J lost 8 bases, with 4 bases between them. This CDR3 is built from 11 residues. CDR3 loop: CASSVGGTQYF. In DNA, the CDR3 is TGTGCCAGCAGCGTAGGGGGTACGCAGTATTTT.

The genes are TRBV7-2 and TRBJ2-1; no clear D. This CDR3 region has 12 residues. The V end lost 1 base, the J end lost 8 bases, and 6 bases lay between the germline ends. Germline values: CDR1 SGHTA, CDR2 FQGNSA. CDR3: CASSLVRDEQFF. The CDR3 DNA sequence: TGTGCCAGCAGCTTAGTTAGGGATGAGCAGTTCTTC. The whole variable domain, filled in from reference TRBV7-2 and TRBJ2-1, reads GAGVSQSPSNKVTEKGKDVELRCDPISGHTALYWYRQSLGQGLEFLIYFQGNSAPDKSGLPSDRFSAERTGGSVSTLTIQRTQQEDSAVYLCASSLVRDEQFFGPGTRLTVL.

J is TRBJ1-2 and V is TRBV6-1, with D maybe TRBD1 (6 bases). Trimming removed 2 bases from V and 4 bases from J, with 17 bases in between. This CDR3 spans 16 amino acids. From germline, CDR1 is MNHNS and CDR2 SASEGT. The CDR3 is CASSENWGPPLYGYTF. CDR3 DNA sequence: TGTGCCAGCAGTGAAAATTGGGGGCCGCCGCTCTATGGCTACACCTTC.

The chain is built from TRBV7-2 and TRBJ2-3; TRBD2 might be the D (5 bases). V was cut by 5 bases and J by 2 bases, with 11 bases left in between. The CDR3 has 14 amino acids. Germline values: CDR1 SGHTA, CDR2 FQGNSA. The CDR3 spells CASSPDGVTDTQYF. CDR3 DNA sequence: TGTGCCAGCAGCCCAGACGGGGTCACAGATACGCAGTATTTT.

V is TRBV21-1 and J is TRBJ1-1; the table assigns TRBD1, which was not confirmed against the DNA. TRBV21-1 is deemed a pseudogene. There are 15 residues in the CDR3. The CDR3 DNA sequence: TGTGCCAGCAGCAATATTGGACAGGGGATCACTGAAGCTTTCTTT. Protein product: CASSNIGQGITEAFF.

The gene calls are TRBV27 and TRBJ2-7, with 8 bases aligning to TRBD2. The CDR3 is 15 amino acids. The ends lost 7 bases at V and 2 bases at J; junction bases unmatched: 10. The V gene's germline CDR1 is MNHEY and CDR2 SMNVEV (reference sequence). The CDR3 nucleotides are TGTGCCAGCATGCGTGGACTAGCTCTACCCTACGAGCAGTACTTC. This encodes CASMRGLALPYEQYF.

The chain has TRBV21-1 and TRBJ2-7. TRBV21-1 is given as a pseudogene. The CDR3 totals 16 residues. The CDR3 DNA follows: TGTGCCAGCAGCAAACGTAGGGCAACTTCAGCCTACGAGCAGTACTTC. Translated: CASSKRRATSAYEQYF.

The rearrangement links TRBV11-2 to TRBJ2-5, with D perhaps matching TRBD2 (6 bases). Germline assignment: CDR1 SGHAT and CDR2 FQNNGV. V lost 5 bases, J lost 13 bases, and 17 bases lay in between. This CDR3 comprises 12 residues. Here the CDR3 DNA reads TGTGCCAGCAGCCCGGACGCAGGACTACTGTACTTC. Amino acids: CASSPDAGLLYF.